This TCR beta chain was found in a study of T cells in Graves' hyperthyroidism and ophthalmopathy (dated 2019 in TCRdb). Concerning the study at large: Peripheral blood was sampled at the time of initial diagnosis, prior to any treatment. A discovery cohort of about a hundred patients, 43 with Graves' ophthalmopathy and more than 55 with stable Graves' hyperthyroidism, was used to find distinguishing TCR V-J signatures. An independent validation cohort of 18 to 20 hyperthyroidism patients and about 15 patients who later progressed to ophthalmopathy tested prospective prediction of ophthalmopathy. The approximately 98 discovery patients were randomly divided into training and test sets at a 7:3 ratio. In addition, the study compared T-cell repertoires in thyroid tissue and in blood from a handful of Graves' hyperthyroidism patients. Once sampling was done, hyperthyroidism patients were given methimazole at a starting dose of 30 mg daily, whereas ophthalmopathy patients were given high-dose intravenous methylprednisolone. The paper describes TCR Vbeta CDR3 sequencing of 120 to 150 peripheral blood samples, made up of under 50 ophthalmopathy patients, 70 to 75 hyperthyroidism patients and about 17 progressor patients.

Broader findings and caveats from the paper: Sample size was not statistically predetermined, and blinding of investigators to group allocation was not performed. Most expanded thyroid clonotypes (frequency above 0.001) were also detected in blood, a finding suggesting that blood repertoires may reflect thyroid immune responses. A 13 V-J signature model separated ophthalmopathy from stable hyperthyroidism, with roughly 88% sensitivity and 81.08% specificity in cross-validation and 80%/75% in testing. In validation, the model predicted progression to ophthalmopathy with roughly 70% sensitivity and approximately 74% specificity, a median of 6.5 months before onset.

The TCR beta CDR3 regions were amplified from RNA transcripts. The first round of RT-PCR for the TCR CDR3 was performed with the HTBI primer set and the Qiagen OneStep RT-PCR kit. A second multiplex PCR round built the libraries, followed by size selection and purification. The libraries were sequenced on an Illumina HiSeq2000 using paired-end 100 bp reads. In the original analysis: SOAPnuke was used to process the raw data, throwing out any read that contained adapters or uncalled bases, had a mean Phred below 15, or lacked an exact constant-primer or identifier match. COPE v1.2.5 was used to merge high-quality paired reads, and clonotypes were defined as unique nucleotide sequences. MiTCR v1.1 was used to align clonotypes to the IMGT TRBV, TRBD and TRBJ reference segments. The analysis included only V-J combinations with a frequency above 0.0001, which together covered more than 98% of the repertoires. The TCS score was defined as F50 (clonal expansion) divided by E x V (chaos), with BLOSUM62-based TCRdist calculated between CDR3 peptides within each V-J. Welch's t-statistics and random forest reduced just over 500 V-J features to 13, which were used in a naive Bayes classifier (R e1071). TCRdb cleaned the public reads at Q25 with fastp, built clones with MiXCR and kept in-frame beta chains. When rows share a CDR3 protein, they turn into one entry using the most common DNA and genes. TCRdb's processing, not the study's, gives the V and J calls here. For this sample there are roughly 290,000 distinct CDR3 sequences; approximately 14% appear just once. Approximately 7.9% of the sample goes to the ten largest clones.

This clonotype was seen ten or more times. It lacks a known antigen. Base qualities are not at hand, and no much larger clone is one base apart. From the cysteine up to the phenylalanine, the CDR3 has a length of 14 residues. The DNA shown is the 42-base CDR3, in frame from base 1. Taken from the germline V gene, the CDR1 and CDR2 loops are MNHNS and SASEGT. Cut back by 6 bases and 0 bases, the V and J ends lie 9 bases apart. Graves' hyperthyroidism was defined as stable when no progression to ophthalmopathy occurred over 18 months of follow-up. Hyperthyroidism patients were newly diagnosed, with disease duration under 2 months, and aged 18 to 65 years. Patients with uncontrolled infections, other autoimmune diseases, pregnancy or lactation were excluded. Diagnoses were established on the basis of clinical symptoms, serum thyroxine and TRAb, thyroid ultrasound, and orbital computed tomography. Ficoll-Paque density gradient centrifugation was used to isolate PBMCs from about 10 ml of fresh peripheral blood. Total RNA was extracted using Trizol reagent, and RNA quality was assessed on an Agilent 2100 Bioanalyzer.

The sequenced material came from blood. The sequence was obtained from a woman in her thirties or forties with Graves' hyperthyroidism. The rearrangement joined TRBV6-1 to TRBJ1-5; the D gene identity is not certain. The DNA is as follows: TGTGCCAGCAGCGTGCAGAGTAGCAATCAGCCCCAGCATTTT. This is translated as CASSVQSSNQPQHF.